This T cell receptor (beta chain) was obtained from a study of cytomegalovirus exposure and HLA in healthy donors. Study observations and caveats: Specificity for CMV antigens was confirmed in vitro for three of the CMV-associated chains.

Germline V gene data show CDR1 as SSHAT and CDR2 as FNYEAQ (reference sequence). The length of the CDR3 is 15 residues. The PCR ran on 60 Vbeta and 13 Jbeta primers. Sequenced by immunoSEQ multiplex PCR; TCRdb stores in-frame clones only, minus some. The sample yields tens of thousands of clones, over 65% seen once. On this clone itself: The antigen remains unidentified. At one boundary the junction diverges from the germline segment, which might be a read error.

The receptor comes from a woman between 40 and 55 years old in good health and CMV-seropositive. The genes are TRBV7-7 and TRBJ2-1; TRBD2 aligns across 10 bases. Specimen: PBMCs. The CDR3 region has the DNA TGTGCTAGCAGCTTAGGGCTAGCGGGAGTTAATGAGCAGTTCTTC. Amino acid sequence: CASSLGLAGVNEQFF.